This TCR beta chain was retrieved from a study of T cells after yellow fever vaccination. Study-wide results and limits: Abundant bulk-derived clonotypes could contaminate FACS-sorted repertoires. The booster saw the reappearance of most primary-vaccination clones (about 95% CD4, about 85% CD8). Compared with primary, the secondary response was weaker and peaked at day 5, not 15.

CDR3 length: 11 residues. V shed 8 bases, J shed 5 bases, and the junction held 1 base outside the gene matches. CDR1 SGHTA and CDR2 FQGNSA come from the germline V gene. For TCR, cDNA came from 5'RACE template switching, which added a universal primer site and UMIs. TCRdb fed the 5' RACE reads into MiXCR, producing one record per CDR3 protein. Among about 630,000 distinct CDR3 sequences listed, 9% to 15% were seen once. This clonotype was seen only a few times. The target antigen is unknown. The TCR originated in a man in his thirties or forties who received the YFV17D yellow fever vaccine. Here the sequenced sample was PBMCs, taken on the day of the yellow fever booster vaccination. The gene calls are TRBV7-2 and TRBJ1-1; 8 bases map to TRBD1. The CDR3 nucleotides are TGTGCCAGCGACAGGGGAACTGAAGCTTTCTTT. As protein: CASDRGTEAFF.